These 30 T cell receptor beta chains were all obtained from the same sample, sequenced in a study of T cells in Graves' hyperthyroidism and ophthalmopathy. Amplified regions were TCR beta CDR3 sequences from RNA transcripts. Carried out on the TCR CDR3, a first-round RT-PCR used the HTBI primer set. From the multiplex PCR reads, TCRdb called clonotypes with MiXCR, one entry per CDR3 protein. The sample lists about 290,000 distinct CDR3 sequences; roughly an eighth were seen once. The specimen was blood. The origin of the receptors is a woman between 40 and 55 years old with Graves' hyperthyroidism.

The gene calls are TRBV28 and TRBJ2-7, with D possibly being TRBD1 (6 bases). Germline CDR1 reads MDHEN; CDR2 reads SYDVKM. The CDR3 totals 14 residues. Trimming took 2 bases from V and 5 from J, leaving 13 bases between them. CDR3 protein: CASSLSRAGDEQYF. For the CDR3, the DNA is TGTGCCAGCAGTTTAAGTCGGGCAGGGGACGAGCAGTACTTC. Together with reference TRBV28 and TRBJ2-7, the CDR3 gives the full variable domain: DVKVTQSSRYLVKRTGEKVFLECVQDMDHENMFWYRQDPGLGLRLIYFSYDVKMKEKGDIPEGYSVSREKKERFSLILESASTNQTSMYLCASSLSRAGDEQYFGPGTRLTVT.

This clonotype was observed at least ten times. This sequence joins TRBV7-9 and TRBJ1-1; D may be TRBD1 (6 bases). CDR1 and CDR2 from the germline V gene are SEHNR and FQNEAQ (reference sequence). This CDR3 has 17 amino acids. V shed 4 bases and J shed 1 base, with 19 bases lying between them. CDR3 sequence reads: CASSSTDPNRENTEAFF. The CDR3 DNA reads TGTGCCAGCAGCTCAACTGACCCAAACAGGGAGAACACTGAAGCTTTCTTT.

V gene TRBV27 combines with J gene TRBJ2-5; no clear D gene. This CDR3 has 13 amino acids. CDR1 is MNHEY, CDR2 SMNVEV, per germline (reference sequence). V gave up 3 bases and J gave up 5 bases, with 10 bases separating them. The DNA of the CDR3 is TGTGCCAGCAGTTTTAGAATGGGGGAGACCCAGTACTTC. Protein sequence: CASSFRMGETQYF.

This clonotype was counted a few times. It may be a read error: a sequence one base away is much more abundant. This chain joins TRBV28 and TRBJ1-3; D perhaps matches TRBD1 (6 bases). Trimming took off 5 bases at V and 7 bases at J, with 9 bases between the two ends. The CDR3 runs 12 residues. Germline loops: CDR1 MDHEN, CDR2 SYDVKM. CDR3 bases: TGTGCCAGCAGTGCTAGGGGGAACACCATATATTTT. Its protein is CASSARGNTIYF.

This clonotype was recorded at least ten times. This chain links TRBV7-8 with TRBJ1-4, with D possibly being TRBD1 (6 bases). V dropped 5 bases and J dropped 3 bases, with 16 bases sitting between them. The CDR3 is 16 amino acids. Germline values: CDR1 SGHVS, CDR2 FQNEAQ. The CDR3, as DNA: TGTGCCAGCAGCCCGCGCCTGGGGGGGCCTAATGAAAAACTGTTTTTT. It translates to CASSPRLGGPNEKLFF.

This clonotype was found many times. The chain combines TRBV20-1 with TRBJ2-2; TRBD2 agrees at 13 bases. The V gene's germline CDR1 is DFQATT and CDR2 SNEGSKA (reference sequence). Trimming took 2 bases from V and 6 from J; bases not matched to a gene: 9. CDR3 size: 17 residues. Here the CDR3 reads CSARQLAGGPGSGELFF. CDR3 nucleotide sequence: TGCAGTGCTAGACAACTAGCGGGAGGGCCAGGTTCCGGGGAGCTGTTTTTT.

This clonotype was counted ten times or more. The chain has TRBV29-1 and TRBJ2-1; a possible D gene is TRBD2 (6 bases). This CDR3 comprises 15 residues. Trimming cost V 4 bases and J 2 bases, with 15 bases left between them. From germline, CDR1 is SQVTM and CDR2 ANQGSEA. The DNA of the CDR3 is TGCAGCGTTGTAGACGGGAGTCGGGCCTACAATGAGCAGTTCTTC. As protein: CSVVDGSRAYNEQFF.

This clonotype was counted only a few times. This rearrangement joins TRBV10-1 to TRBJ2-2, with a weak D call TRBD2 (6 bases). Looked up from germline, CDR1 is WNHNN and CDR2 is SYGVQD (reference sequence). The CDR3 spans 19 residues. Trimming took off 1 base at V and 0 bases at J, with 18 bases between the two ends. DNA for the CDR3: TGCGCCAGCAGTGAGTTGTCGTTCCGGGGGACTTCGAACACCGGGGAGCTGTTTTTT. Its protein product is CASSELSFRGTSNTGELFF.

This clonotype was picked up many times. The chain recombines TRBV12-3 or TRBV12-4 with TRBJ1-3; tentative D call: TRBD1 (5 bases). The ends were cut back, 4 bases at V and 0 bases at J, with 10 bases in the middle. CDR3 length: 15 residues. CDR3 DNA sequence: TGTGCCAGCAGTTCGGACAAATACTCTGGAAACACCATATATTTT. Translating it yields CASSSDKYSGNTIYF.

This clonotype has a count of ten or more. The V call is TRBV12-3 or TRBV12-4, the J call TRBJ1-5; D is undetermined. The CDR3 length is 16 residues. V lost 4 bases and J 2 bases, leaving 15 bases between the germline ends. CDR3 nucleotides: TGTGCCAGCAGTTCTGGGCACAATGGGGGCAATCAGCCCCAGCATTTT. Amino acids: CASSSGHNGGNQPQHF.

Ten or more counts support this clonotype. J is TRBJ2-5 and V is TRBV27; a possible D gene is TRBD2 (6 bases). The CDR3 has 14 residues. V was trimmed by 5 bases and J by 3 bases, leaving 13 bases between them. Germline V gene sequence: CDR1 MNHEY, CDR2 SMNVEV (reference sequence). Here the CDR3 reads CASSPVGSEETQYF. Here the CDR3 DNA reads TGTGCCAGCAGTCCCGTCGGGAGTGAAGAGACCCAGTACTTC.

The table lists this clonotype with many counts. This CDR3 reads CASIQGPGGNNSPLHF. The DNA for the CDR3 is TGTGCCAGCATTCAAGGGCCGGGAGGGAATAATTCACCCCTCCACTTT. The rearrangement uses TRBV28 and TRBJ1-6; D uncertain. Germline CDR1 and CDR2: MDHEN and SYDVKM. The CDR3 totals 16 residues. V lost 7 bases and J 5 bases, leaving 18 bases between the germline ends.

This clonotype appeared many times. The chain employs TRBV6-1 and TRBJ2-7, with D perhaps matching TRBD2 (5 bases). Germline values: CDR1 MNHNS, CDR2 SASEGT. V was pared by 3 bases and J by 0 bases, with 9 bases between. The CDR3 is 14 amino acids. CDR3 region: CASSEEAASYEQYF. The CDR3 DNA reads as TGTGCCAGCAGTGAGGAGGCCGCCTCCTACGAGCAGTACTTC.

This clonotype was counted at least ten times. The gene calls are TRBV3-1 and TRBJ1-2; D is possibly TRBD1 (5 bases). Germline V gives CDR1 LGHDT, CDR2 YNNKEL (reference sequence). V lost 4 bases to trimming and J lost 2 bases, with 17 bases between them. The CDR3 loop spans 16 amino acids. The CDR3 loop is CASSPFPGRRNYGYTF. The DNA for the CDR3 is TGTGCCAGCAGCCCCTTTCCGGGACGGAGAAACTATGGCTACACCTTC. The complete variable domain, with remaining parts taken from reference TRBV3-1 and TRBJ1-2, reads DTAVSQTPKYLVTQMGNDKSIKCEQNLGHDTMYWYKQDSKKFLKIMFSYNNKELIINETVPNRFSPKSPDKAHLNLHINSLELGDSAVYFCASSPFPGRRNYGYTFGSGTRLTVV.

There are many counts of this clonotype. Written as DNA, the CDR3 is TGTGCCTGGAGTCAGGGACTAGCCTACGAGCAGTACTTC. It translates to CAWSQGLAYEQYF. The chain uses TRBV30 and TRBJ2-7; the match to TRBD2 covers 8 bases. The CDR3 is 13 amino acids. The germline CDR1 and CDR2 sequences are GTSNPN and SVGIG (reference sequence). Trimming removed 2 bases from V and 2 bases from J; junction bases left unmatched: 2.

This chain links TRBV19 with TRBJ2-2, with D unclear. CDR3 length: 14 amino acids. Trimming took 4 bases from V and 3 from J, leaving 9 bases between them. Germline V gene lookup returns CDR1 LNHDA and CDR2 SQIVND (reference sequence). The CDR3 coding sequence is TGTGCCAGTAGTACCCTGACGCACACCGGGGAGCTGTTTTTT. This translates into CASSTLTHTGELFF.

At least ten counts were recorded for this clonotype. The genes are TRBV7-2 and TRBJ2-2, with unresolved D. The CDR3 covers 15 residues. Per germline, CDR1 SGHTA and CDR2 FQGNSA. The V and J ends lost 5 bases and 13 bases respectively, with 23 bases between them. The CDR3 loop is CASSPPATARLGLFF. The CDR3 bases are TGTGCCAGCAGCCCGCCGGCCACAGCGCGGTTGGGGCTGTTTTTT.

This clonotype turned up a few times. Given a much more abundant clone one base away, this may be a read error. V usage is TRBV20-1 and J usage is TRBJ1-1; tentatively, D is TRBD1 (5 bases). This CDR3 is 11 amino acids long. Between the trimmed V and J ends, which lost 5 bases and 7 bases, there was a span of 11 bases. Per germline, CDR1 DFQATT and CDR2 SNEGSKA (reference sequence). This CDR3 is CSAGGGVEAFF. CDR3 coding DNA: TGCAGTGCTGGGGGTGGGGTTGAAGCTTTCTTT.

This clonotype was detected ten times or more. This chain links TRBV11-2 with TRBJ2-2; perhaps TRBD1 as D (6 bases). CDR3 length: 15 amino acids. The germline V and J ends were trimmed by 6 bases and 2 bases, with 13 bases remaining between them. Germline V lookup: CDR1 SGHAT, CDR2 FQNNGV. CDR3 in amino acids: CASRPGALNTGELFF. CDR3 nucleotides: TGTGCCAGCAGACCAGGGGCATTAAACACCGGGGAGCTGTTTTTT.

The chain uses TRBV25-1 and TRBJ2-2; 8 bases fit TRBD2. Germline V lookup: CDR1 MGHDK, CDR2 SYGVNS. This CDR3 comprises 16 residues. V shed 1 base, J shed 5 bases, and the junction held 6 bases outside the gene matches. CDR3 sequence reads: CASSELDGGGTGELFF. In DNA, the CDR3 is TGTGCCAGCAGTGAATTGGACGGGGGGGGGACCGGGGAGCTGTTTTTT.

This clonotype was seen only a few times. The chain recombines TRBV6-1 with TRBJ1-1; 8 positions agree with TRBD1. Germline-derived CDR1 and CDR2 are MNHNS and SASEGT. The CDR3 consists of 13 residues. The trim removed 4 bases at V and 11 bases at J, leaving 9 bases unmatched. The CDR3 protein is CASSAWDRRGAFF. DNA of the CDR3: TGTGCCAGCAGTGCCTGGGACAGGCGCGGTGCTTTCTTT.

The CDR3 sequence: CASSLSAGATDTQYF. The CDR3, as DNA: TGTGCCAGCAGTTTGTCGGCGGGAGCAACAGATACGCAGTATTTT. This chain joins TRBV28 and TRBJ2-3; 7 nucleotides line up with TRBD2. Germline values: CDR1 MDHEN, CDR2 SYDVKM. The CDR3 has 15 amino acids. Trimming at V came to 3 bases and at J to 3 bases, leaving 6 bases not matched to a gene.

This clonotype occurred many times. J is TRBJ1-5 and V is TRBV20-1; D is possibly TRBD1 (5 bases). The ends were cut back, 4 bases at V and 6 bases at J, with 10 bases in the middle. Germline CDR1 DFQATT, CDR2 SNEGSKA (reference sequence). The CDR3 runs 12 residues. CDR3 sequence (DNA): TGCAGTGCTATAGGGACCCGTCAGCCCCAGCATTTT. Amino acid sequence: CSAIGTRQPQHF.

The genes are TRBV6-4 and TRBJ2-2; no reliable D call. This CDR3 is 14 amino acids long. V was pared by 3 bases and J by 5 bases, with 10 bases between. Germline V gene lookup returns CDR1 MRHNA and CDR2 SNTAGT. CDR3 bases: TGTGCCAGCAGTGAGGTCTATTCGACCGGGGAGCTGTTTTTT. Translating gives CASSEVYSTGELFF.

This clonotype showed up many times. V and J are TRBV2 and TRBJ2-4, with 15 nucleotides matching TRBD2. There are 19 residues in the CDR3. V shed 6 bases and J 0 bases; nucleotides not matched to a gene: 9. From germline, CDR1 is SNHLY and CDR2 FYNNEI. CDR3 DNA sequence: TGTGCCAGCAGCAGGGGACTAGCGGGAGGCCAAAGAGCCAAAAACATTCAGTACTTC. Translated: CASSRGLAGGQRAKNIQYF. Variable domain in full (rest from reference TRBV2 and TRBJ2-4): EPEVTQTPSHQVTQMGQEVILRCVPISNHLYFYWYRQILGQKVEFLVSFYNNEISEKSEIFDDQFSVERPDGSNFTLKIRSTKLEDSAMYFCASSRGLAGGQRAKNIQYFGAGTRLSVL.

This clonotype was recorded many times. The chain has TRBV5-8 and TRBJ1-4, with 9 bases lining up with TRBD1. Unmatched junction bases numbered 4, after V lost 4 bases and J lost 0 bases. The CDR3 is 16 residues long. Germline CDR1 is SGHTS and CDR2 is YDEGEE. The CDR3 sequence: CASSEGQGSTNEKLFF. Here the CDR3 DNA reads TGTGCCAGCAGCGAGGGACAGGGATCAACTAATGAAAAACTGTTTTTT.

V gene TRBV19 combines with J gene TRBJ1-6; 10 bases map to TRBD1. Trimming cost V 5 bases and J 6 bases; bases outside gene matches: 10. Germline V gene lookup returns CDR1 LNHDA and CDR2 SQIVND (reference sequence). CDR3 length: 17 residues. The CDR3 region has the DNA TGTGCCAGTAGTCCGGGACAGGGGCGCTACCCTAATTCACCCCTCCACTTT. Translation: CASSPGQGRYPNSPLHF.

This clonotype has a count of ten or more. V and J are TRBV6-1 and TRBJ2-7; no definite D call. The CDR3 length is 13 residues. Germline V lookup: CDR1 MNHNS, CDR2 SASEGT. Deletions cut 6 bases from V and 0 bases from J, with 9 bases between. For the CDR3, the DNA is TGTGCCAGCAGCGCCTGGGGCTCCTACGAGCAGTACTTC. Translation gives CASSAWGSYEQYF.

This chain joins TRBV27 and TRBJ2-1; 8 bases fit TRBD2. J lost 5 bases, V lost 2 bases, and 8 bases had no gene match. Germline V gives CDR1 MNHEY, CDR2 SMNVEV (reference sequence). The CDR3 is 16 residues long. The DNA of the CDR3 is TGTGCCAGCAGTTTAGTTCAGCGGGGGATTAACAATGAGCAGTTCTTC. Translating gives CASSLVQRGINNEQFF.

The V call is TRBV28, the J call TRBJ2-1; 10 bases are shared with TRBD2. CDR3 size: 14 residues. Germline V lookup: CDR1 MDHEN, CDR2 SYDVKM. Trimming at V came to 9 bases and at J to 6 bases, leaving 8 bases not matched to a gene. CDR3 sequence: CASSLAGVANEQFF. Written as DNA, the CDR3 is TGTGCCAGTTCCCTAGCGGGAGTTGCCAATGAGCAGTTCTTC.